This T cell receptor (beta chain) came from a study of blood T cell repertoires in COVID-19. Clones were read by immunoSEQ multiplex PCR, and TCRdb kept only the in-frame ones, dropping some. The sample has approximately 390,000 clones; more than 75% are singletons. There are 14 residues in the CDR3. Trimming cost V 2 bases and J 0 bases, with 6 bases left between them. Germline lookup yields CDR1 SGDLS and CDR2 YYNGEE. This receptor was taken from a woman in her forties or fifties who had recovered from COVID-19. V gene TRBV9 combines with J gene TRBJ1-5; no clear D gene. The material sequenced was PBMCs or T cells enriched from blood (not recorded which). CDR3 sequence (DNA): TGTGCCAGCAGCGTTGACATTAGCAATCAGCCCCAGCATTTT. Amino acid sequence: CASSVDISNQPQHF.